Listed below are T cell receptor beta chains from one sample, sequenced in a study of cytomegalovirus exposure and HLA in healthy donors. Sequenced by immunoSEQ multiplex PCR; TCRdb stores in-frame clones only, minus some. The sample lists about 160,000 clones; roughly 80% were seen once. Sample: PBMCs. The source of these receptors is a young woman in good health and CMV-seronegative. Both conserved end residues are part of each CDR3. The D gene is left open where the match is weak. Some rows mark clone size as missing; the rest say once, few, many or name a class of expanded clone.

cdr3_nt: TGTGCCAGCAGTGAACAGCGGGGGGGCCTCTACGAGCAGTACTTC
cdr3_aa: CASSEQRGGLYEQYF
d_call: TRBD2
v_call: TRBV2
j_call: TRBJ2-7
clone_size: -

cdr3_nt: TGTGCCAGCAGCTTAAAGCCGAACACCGGGGAGCTGTTTTTT
cdr3_aa: CASSLKPNTGELFF
d_call: -
v_call: TRBV7-8
j_call: TRBJ2-2
clone_size: -

cdr3_nt: TGCGCCAGCAGCCAGACAGGGTGGTCCGAAGCTTTCTTT
cdr3_aa: CASSQTGWSEAFF
d_call: TRBD1
v_call: TRBV4-1
j_call: TRBJ1-1
clone_size: -

cdr3_nt: TGTGCCAGCAGTGACAGACGGGGCCAAGAGACCCAGTACTTC
cdr3_aa: CASSDRRGQETQYF
d_call: -
v_call: TRBV25-1
j_call: TRBJ2-5
clone_size: -

cdr3_nt: TGTGCCAGCAGCTTACGTCAGGGGAAATCTGGAAACACCATATATTTT
cdr3_aa: CASSLRQGKSGNTIYF
d_call: -
v_call: TRBV7-6
j_call: TRBJ1-3
clone_size: -

cdr3_nt: TGTGCCTGGAGTGAATGGACAGGAGGGACCCAGTACTTC
cdr3_aa: CAWSEWTGGTQYF
d_call: TRBD1
v_call: TRBV30
j_call: TRBJ2-5
clone_size: -

cdr3_nt: TGTGCCAGCAGCTTAGTTGACAGGGTGAATTGTGCTGAAGCTTTCTTT
cdr3_aa: CASSLVDRVNCAEAFF
d_call: TRBD1
v_call: TRBV7-8
j_call: TRBJ1-1
clone_size: -

cdr3_nt: TGTGCCAGCAGTAGGGGGCCAGGGTCAGGGGAAAAACTGTTTTTT
cdr3_aa: CASSRGPGSGEKLFF
d_call: TRBD1
v_call: TRBV28
j_call: TRBJ1-4
clone_size: -

cdr3_nt: TGTGCCAGCAGCGTCGGACAGGGGCTCTATGGCTACACCTTC
cdr3_aa: CASSVGQGLYGYTF
d_call: TRBD1
v_call: TRBV9
j_call: TRBJ1-2
clone_size: -

cdr3_nt: TGTGCCAGCAGTTTATTAGGACAGGGAAGGGGACATTCACCCCTCCACTTT
cdr3_aa: CASSLLGQGRGHSPLHF
d_call: TRBD1
v_call: TRBV28
j_call: TRBJ1-6
clone_size: -

cdr3_nt: TGTGCCATCAGTGAGGTAGCAGAGACTGAAGCTTTCTTT
cdr3_aa: CAISEVAETEAFF
d_call: -
v_call: TRBV10-3
j_call: TRBJ1-1
clone_size: few

cdr3_nt: TGTGCCAGCAGCTTGGCGGGTGACAGACCCTACGAGCAGTACTTC
cdr3_aa: CASSLAGDRPYEQYF
d_call: -
v_call: TRBV5-4
j_call: TRBJ2-7
clone_size: -

cdr3_nt: TGTGCCAGCAGTCCCATAGGGGCGGGGTTGGGGTCCTACGAGCAGTACTTC
cdr3_aa: CASSPIGAGLGSYEQYF
d_call: -
v_call: TRBV27
j_call: TRBJ2-7
clone_size: -

cdr3_nt: TGTGCCAGCAGGGTTGGGAGGGACGCTTTCTTT
cdr3_aa: CASRVGRDAFF
d_call: -
v_call: TRBV13
j_call: TRBJ1-1
clone_size: -

cdr3_nt: TGCGCCAGCAGCTTTGACAGATACTCCTATGAGCAGTACTTC
cdr3_aa: CASSFDRYSYEQYF
d_call: -
v_call: TRBV5-1
j_call: TRBJ2-7
clone_size: -

cdr3_nt: TGTGCCAGCAGTGGGGGACAGAACATTCAGTACTTC
cdr3_aa: CASSGGQNIQYF
d_call: TRBD1
v_call: TRBV9
j_call: TRBJ2-4
clone_size: few

cdr3_nt: TGTGCCAGCAGCTTTCGGGGGTCTAGCACAGATACGCAGTATTTT
cdr3_aa: CASSFRGSSTDTQYF
d_call: -
v_call: TRBV5-6
j_call: TRBJ2-3
clone_size: -

cdr3_nt: TGCAGCGTTGAAGTGGCAGGGGGCAAATTTACTGAAGCTTTCTTT
cdr3_aa: CSVEVAGGKFTEAFF
d_call: TRBD1
v_call: TRBV29-1
j_call: TRBJ1-1
clone_size: -

cdr3_nt: TGTGCCTGGAGTGCCCCGGGACAGGGAGGCCATTTGAATGAGCAGTTCTTC
cdr3_aa: CAWSAPGQGGHLNEQFF
d_call: TRBD1
v_call: TRBV30
j_call: TRBJ2-1
clone_size: few

cdr3_nt: TGTGCCAGCAGCCCCCGGGCGGGGGGGGCCGGTTGGGGTGAGCAGTTCTTC
cdr3_aa: CASSPRAGGAGWGEQFF
d_call: TRBD2
v_call: TRBV9
j_call: TRBJ2-1
clone_size: -

cdr3_nt: TGTGCCAGCAACGGACAGCAAGCAACTAATGAAAAACTGTTTTTT
cdr3_aa: CASNGQQATNEKLFF
d_call: -
v_call: TRBV2
j_call: TRBJ1-4
clone_size: -

cdr3_nt: TGCGCCAGCAGCCCAGGGGGCAGCTCCTACGAGCAGTACTTC
cdr3_aa: CASSPGGSSYEQYF
d_call: TRBD1
v_call: TRBV5-1
j_call: TRBJ2-7
clone_size: -

cdr3_nt: TGCGCCAGCAGCACCGACAGGGGGATTCAGCCCCAGCATTTT
cdr3_aa: CASSTDRGIQPQHF
d_call: TRBD1
v_call: TRBV4-1
j_call: TRBJ1-5
clone_size: -

cdr3_nt: TGCGCCAGTCGCGAGTCGACTAGCGGGGGGACGCAGTATTTT
cdr3_aa: CASRESTSGGTQYF
d_call: TRBD2
v_call: TRBV5-1
j_call: TRBJ2-3
clone_size: -

cdr3_nt: TGTGCCAGCAGCTTGGACAGGGAAGGCACTGAAGCTTTCTTT
cdr3_aa: CASSLDREGTEAFF
d_call: TRBD1
v_call: TRBV7-9
j_call: TRBJ1-1
clone_size: -

cdr3_nt: TGTGCCAGCAAAAGCGGGGCGAGCTCCTACAATGAGCAGTTCTTC
cdr3_aa: CASKSGASSYNEQFF
d_call: TRBD2
v_call: TRBV2
j_call: TRBJ2-1
clone_size: -

cdr3_nt: TGTGCCAGCAGCGACAGGGGGAGGCAAGAGACCCAGTACTTC
cdr3_aa: CASSDRGRQETQYF
d_call: TRBD1
v_call: TRBV14
j_call: TRBJ2-5
clone_size: -

cdr3_nt: TGTGCCATCGGGGGGGGAACCACTGAAGCTTTCTTT
cdr3_aa: CAIGGGTTEAFF
d_call: -
v_call: TRBV19
j_call: TRBJ1-1
clone_size: -

cdr3_nt: TGTGCCAGCAGTAATACTCAGGGGTGGGAGCAGTACTTC
cdr3_aa: CASSNTQGWEQYF
d_call: -
v_call: TRBV6-5
j_call: TRBJ2-7
clone_size: -

cdr3_nt: TGTGCCAGCAGCGTAGGAGTGTGGGAGGGCACAGATACGCAGTATTTT
cdr3_aa: CASSVGVWEGTDTQYF
d_call: -
v_call: TRBV9
j_call: TRBJ2-3
clone_size: -

cdr3_nt: TGTGCCAGCACCATAGGCTCCGGAGATACCGGGGAGCTGTTTTTT
cdr3_aa: CASTIGSGDTGELFF
d_call: -
v_call: TRBV2
j_call: TRBJ2-2
clone_size: once

cdr3_nt: TGCGCCAGCAGCCAACAGGGGGGGGAGGCTTTCTTT
cdr3_aa: CASSQQGGEAFF
d_call: TRBD1
v_call: TRBV5-1
j_call: TRBJ1-1
clone_size: -